Sequencing of this T cell receptor (beta chain) was carried out in a study of response to subunit inactivated influenza vaccine. Regarding the study as a whole: The authors put forward the suggestion that each seasonal influenza vaccination may bring in only a limited number of new T cells.

There are many counts of this clonotype. Its antigen is as yet unknown. Germline values: CDR1 MDHEN, CDR2 SYDVKM. Trimming cost V 6 bases and J 0 bases, with 17 bases left between them. The CDR3 runs to 16 residues. MiXCR was run by TCRdb on the RT-PCR reads, yielding one entry per CDR3 protein. The sample yields 500,000 to 550,000 distinct CDR3 sequences, about 7.6% seen once. This chain connects TRBV28 to TRBJ1-1; D is unresolved. The sequences come from PBMCs from blood, collected around 25 months after vaccination. The TCR comes from a man aged 50-75 years who received an inactivated influenza vaccine. CDR3 amino acids: CASSPGMWRLNTEAFF. In DNA, the CDR3 is TGTGCCAGCAGCCCTGGGATGTGGAGATTGAACACTGAAGCTTTCTTT.